This T cell receptor (beta chain) was documented in a study of identifying expanded T cells in peripheral blood (dated by TCRdb to about 2019). Concerning the study at large: Technical replicates were generated by sequencing separate aliquots of the same genomic DNA pool, and four replicates were compared pairwise.

TCRbeta CDR3 regions were profiled by bias-controlled multiplex PCR amplification of genomic DNA with the immunoSEQ Assay. In the original analysis: To quantify the absolute abundance of each unique TCRbeta CDR3 region, the sequences were collapsed and filtered. Differential abundance was assessed using a binomial (Fisher-equivalent) model and a beta-binomial model in which time-dependent variance fitted from healthy donors was added. Clones with fewer than 5 combined templates were removed, and a clone was called differentially abundant if the clone's Benjamini-Hochberg FDR was below 0.01. In the beta-binomial model, variance was expressed as a function of the total template count across the two samples, in the form v = (b*log(k)+a)^2. This immuneACCESS table, as held by TCRdb, lists in-frame sequences with V and J called but not all clones. Of the missing ones, under half trace to an unresolved V gene in checked studies; the others have no known cause. V, J and clone size are taken as reported in that table, and D and trimming were inferred from the DNA itself. This sample has under 120,000 clones in its table, and about 89% of those were observed once. The top ten constitute 16% of the sample.

No immune events, such as infections, were documented for the healthy donors during the collection period. Time-dependent variance in a beta-binomial model of T-cell clone differential abundance was calibrated using healthy-donor blood repertoires as a training cohort. The training cohort included approximately 10 healthy donors, of whom 3 were female and 7 were male. On average the donors were approximately 40 years old, and their ages spanned about 25 to 64 years. Whole blood from each healthy donor was obtained from a commercial supplier and was collected at three time points about 15 days apart. Genomic DNA was extracted from unsorted whole blood for immunosequencing. Of note for this clone: No cognate antigen has been identified for it. No base quality information exists; no much larger clone differs at one position.

On the study overall, not on this receptor specifically: Across all healthy-donor time intervals, the beta-binomial model significantly lowered both the number of clones called differentially abundant and the false-positive rate. The authors expected biological variance in healthy repertoires might increase further over much longer intervals such as months to years. Variance in clone template counts between approximately two-week samples significantly increased with total template count across all healthy donors. Between technical replicates the binomial model flagged around 1.2 differentially abundant clones, whereas over around 2 weeks the binomial model flagged about 15 and over about four weeks about 19.

Sequencing was performed on blood. This TCR was recovered from a person aged 18 to 70 in good health.

CDR3 protein: CASSHTYTGELFF. The bases are TGTGCCAGCAGTCACACGTACACCGGGGAGCTGTTTTTT. The sequence joins TRBV6-5 to TRBJ2-2; no D gene can be assigned with confidence. Via the germline V gene, CDR1 is MNHEY and CDR2 SVGAGI. Including cysteine and phenylalanine, the CDR3 has 13 amino acids. Left in the record is the CDR3 DNA by itself, 39 bases read in frame from the first base. Cut back by 5 bases and 3 bases, the V and J ends lie 7 bases apart.